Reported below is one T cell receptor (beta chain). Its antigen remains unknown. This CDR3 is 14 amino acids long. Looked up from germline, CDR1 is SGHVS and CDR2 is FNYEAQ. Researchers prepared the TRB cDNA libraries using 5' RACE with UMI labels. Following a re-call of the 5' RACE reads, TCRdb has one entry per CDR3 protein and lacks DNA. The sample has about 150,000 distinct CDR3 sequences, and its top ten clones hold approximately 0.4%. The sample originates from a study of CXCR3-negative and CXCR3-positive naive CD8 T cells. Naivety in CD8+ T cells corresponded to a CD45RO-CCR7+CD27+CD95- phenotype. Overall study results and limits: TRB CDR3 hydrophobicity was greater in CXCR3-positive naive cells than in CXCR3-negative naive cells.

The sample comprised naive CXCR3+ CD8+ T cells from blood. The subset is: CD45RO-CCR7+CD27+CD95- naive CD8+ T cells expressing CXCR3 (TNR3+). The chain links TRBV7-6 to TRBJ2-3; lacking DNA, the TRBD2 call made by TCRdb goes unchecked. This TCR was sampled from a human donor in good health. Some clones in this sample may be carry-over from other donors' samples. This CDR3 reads CASSLAVGPDTQYF.